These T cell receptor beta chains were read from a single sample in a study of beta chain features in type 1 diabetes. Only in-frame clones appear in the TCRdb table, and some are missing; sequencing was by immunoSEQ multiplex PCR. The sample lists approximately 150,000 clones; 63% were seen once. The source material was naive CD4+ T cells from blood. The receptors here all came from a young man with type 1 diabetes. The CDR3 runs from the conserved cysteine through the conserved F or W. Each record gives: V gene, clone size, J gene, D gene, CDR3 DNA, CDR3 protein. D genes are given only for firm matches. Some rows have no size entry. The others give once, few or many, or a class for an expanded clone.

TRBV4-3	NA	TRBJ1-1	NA	TGCGCCAGCAGCCATGCAACGACAAGAGGCACTGAAGCTTTCTTT	CASSHATTRGTEAFF
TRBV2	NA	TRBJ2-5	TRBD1	TGTGCCAGCAGAGCACAGTGGACAGGGCAAGAGACCCAGTACTTC	CASRAQWTGQETQYF
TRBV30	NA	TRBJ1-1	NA	TGTGCCTGTGAATTCAGGGGGAACACTGAAGCTTTCTTT	CACEFRGNTEAFF
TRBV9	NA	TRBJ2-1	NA	TGTGCCAGCAGCGTAGATTACACGAGCTCCTACAATGAGCAGTTCTTC	CASSVDYTSSYNEQFF
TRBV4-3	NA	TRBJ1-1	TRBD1	TGCGCCAGCAGCCTCTCCCCTGGACAGGGGAACACTGAAGCTTTCTTT	CASSLSPGQGNTEAFF
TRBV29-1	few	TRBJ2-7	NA	TGCAGCGTTGTCTTCCAGTCTGGCTACGAGCAGTACTTC	CSVVFQSGYEQYF
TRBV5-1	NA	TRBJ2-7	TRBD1	TGCGCCAGCAGCCTACGGGACAGCTCCTACGAGCAGTACTTC	CASSLRDSSYEQYF
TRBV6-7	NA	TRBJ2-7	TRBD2	TGTGCCAGCAGTTATCCCACTAGCGAGCCCTACGAGCAGTACTTC	CASSYPTSEPYEQYF
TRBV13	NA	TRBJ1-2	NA	TGTGCCAGCACCCCCAGAGGGGAAATCTATGGCTACACCTTC	CASTPRGEIYGYTF
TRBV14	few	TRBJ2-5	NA	TGTGCCAGCAGCCAAGATTTCCAAGAGACCCAGTACTTC	CASSQDFQETQYF